The clone carrying this T cell receptor (beta chain) showed up many times. The antigen is undetermined. The data stem from a study of Graves' ophthalmopathy and Graves' hyperthyroidism. Investigators amplified TCR beta CDR3 regions from RNA transcripts. In the first round, RT-PCR was carried out with HTBI primers, and a multiplex PCR formed the second round. TCRdb re-called the multiplex PCR reads with MiXCR, one entry per CDR3 protein. The repertoire holds about 380,000 distinct CDR3 sequences, with 15% to 19% as singletons. Certain patients were not enrolled. These were patients with other autoimmune diseases, uncontrolled infections, pregnancy or lactation. Trimming left V 5 bases short and J 4 bases short, with 14 bases between. In germline, CDR1 is LNHDA, CDR2 SQIVND (reference sequence). This CDR3 comprises 14 residues. Regarding the study as a whole: The blood repertoire also included most expanded thyroid clonotypes above 0.001 frequency.

This rearrangement joins TRBV19 to TRBJ1-1, with D unclear. The sample taken for sequencing was peripheral blood. The origin of this receptor is a woman under 30 with stable Graves' hyperthyroidism. The CDR3 spells CASSLVSLGTEAFF. CDR3 nucleotides: TGTGCCAGTAGTTTAGTGAGCCTGGGCACTGAAGCTTTCTTT.